These 3 T cell receptor beta chains were sequenced from one sample in a study of cytomegalovirus exposure and HLA in healthy donors. It was with 60 Vbeta and 13 Jbeta primers that the PCR ran. Data came from immunoSEQ multiplex PCR; TCRdb stores just in-frame clones and leaves some out. Here the sample spans 140,000 to 150,000 clones, just under 85% being singletons. Sample: PBMCs. These receptors were taken from a woman in her fifties or sixties in good health and CMV-seropositive.

V gene TRBV6-4 combines with J gene TRBJ2-3; 10 nucleotides match TRBD1. J lost 1 base, V lost 0 bases, and 1 base had no gene match. The CDR3 contains 16 residues. Germline CDR1 reads MRHNA; CDR2 reads SNTAGT. The CDR3 region has the DNA TGTGCCAGCAGTGACTCCGGGACAGGGGGCACAGATACGCAGTATTTT. Amino acid sequence: CASSDSGTGGTDTQYF.

This clone turned up a few times. The V gene is TRBV18, the J gene TRBJ2-1; the D gene is possibly TRBD1 (6 bases). The CDR3 sequence is 15 residues long. Germline loops: CDR1 KGHSH, CDR2 LQKENI. Deletions cut 3 bases from V and 2 bases from J, with 11 bases between. The CDR3 here is CASSPQGPPYNEQFF. For the CDR3, the DNA is TGTGCCAGCTCACCTCAGGGGCCACCCTACAATGAGCAGTTCTTC.

As to this clone: One end of the junction does not line up with germline, which may come from a read error. The chain uses TRBV7-7 and TRBJ2-5, with 14 positions matching TRBD2. From germline, CDR1 is SSHAT and CDR2 FNYEAQ (reference sequence). This CDR3 spans 16 amino acids. As DNA, the CDR3 is TGTGCTAGCAGCTTAGGGACTAGCGGGAGTGTGGAGACCCAGTACTTC. Its translation is CASSLGTSGSVETQYF. The full variable domain, rest sourced from reference TRBV7-7 and TRBJ2-5, is GAGVSQSPRYKVTKRGQDVTLRCDPISSHATLYWYQQALGQGPEFLTYFNYEAQPDKSGLPSDRFSAERPEGSISTLTIQRTEQRDSAMYRCASSLGTSGSVETQYFGPGTRLLVL.